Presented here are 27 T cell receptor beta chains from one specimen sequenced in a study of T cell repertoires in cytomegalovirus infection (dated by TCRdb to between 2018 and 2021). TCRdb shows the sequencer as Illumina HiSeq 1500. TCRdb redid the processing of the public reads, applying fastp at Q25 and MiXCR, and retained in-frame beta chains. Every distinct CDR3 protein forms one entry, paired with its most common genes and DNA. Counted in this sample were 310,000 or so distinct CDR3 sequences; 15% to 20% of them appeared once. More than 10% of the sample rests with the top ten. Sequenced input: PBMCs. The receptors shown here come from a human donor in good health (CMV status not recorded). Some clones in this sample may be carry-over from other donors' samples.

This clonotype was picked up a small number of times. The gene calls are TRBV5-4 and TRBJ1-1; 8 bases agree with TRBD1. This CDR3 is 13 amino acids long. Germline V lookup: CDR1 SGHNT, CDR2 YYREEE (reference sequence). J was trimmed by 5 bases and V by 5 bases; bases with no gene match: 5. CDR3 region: CASRRTGRTEAFF. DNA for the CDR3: TGTGCCAGCAGACGGACAGGGCGTACTGAAGCTTTCTTT.

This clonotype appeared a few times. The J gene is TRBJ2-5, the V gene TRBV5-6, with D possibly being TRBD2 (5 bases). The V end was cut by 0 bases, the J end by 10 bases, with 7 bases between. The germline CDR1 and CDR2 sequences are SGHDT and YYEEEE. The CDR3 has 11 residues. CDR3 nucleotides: TGTGCCAGCAGCTTGGCCCGGGACCAGTACTTC. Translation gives CASSLARDQYF.

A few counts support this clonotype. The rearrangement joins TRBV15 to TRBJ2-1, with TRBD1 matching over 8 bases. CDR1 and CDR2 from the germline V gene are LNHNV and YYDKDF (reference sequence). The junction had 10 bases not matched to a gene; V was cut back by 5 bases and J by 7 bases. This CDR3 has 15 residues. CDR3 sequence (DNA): TGTGCCACCAGCTGGAACTCAGGGGGCCGGAATGAGCAGTTCTTC. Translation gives CATSWNSGGRNEQFF.

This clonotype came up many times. In DNA, the CDR3 is TGTGCCAGCCTCCCTCAAGGACGGACTGAAGCTTTCTTT. Amino acid sequence: CASLPQGRTEAFF. The rearrangement links TRBV28 to TRBJ1-1; D gene uncertain. The CDR3 extends over 13 amino acids. Germline CDR1 and CDR2: MDHEN and SYDVKM. Trimming took 8 bases from V and 5 from J, leaving 15 bases between them.

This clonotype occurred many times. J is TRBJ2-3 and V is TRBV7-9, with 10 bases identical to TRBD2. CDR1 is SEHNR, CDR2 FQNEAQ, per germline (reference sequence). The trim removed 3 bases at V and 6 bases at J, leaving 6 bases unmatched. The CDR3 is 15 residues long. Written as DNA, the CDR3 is TGTGCCAGCAGCTTTTGGAGCGGGGGGGGGGATACGCAGTATTTT. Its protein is CASSFWSGGGDTQYF.

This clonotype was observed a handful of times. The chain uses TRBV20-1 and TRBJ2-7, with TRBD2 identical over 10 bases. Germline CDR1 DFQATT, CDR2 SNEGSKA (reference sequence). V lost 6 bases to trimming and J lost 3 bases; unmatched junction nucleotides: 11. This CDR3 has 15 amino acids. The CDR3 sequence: CSAVFRTSGYYEQYF. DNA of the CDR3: TGCAGTGCCGTTTTCCGGACTAGCGGTTACTACGAGCAGTACTTC.

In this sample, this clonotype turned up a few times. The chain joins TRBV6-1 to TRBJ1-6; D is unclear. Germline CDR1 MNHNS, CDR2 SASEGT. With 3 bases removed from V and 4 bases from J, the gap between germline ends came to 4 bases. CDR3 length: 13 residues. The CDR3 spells CASSEAYNSPLHF. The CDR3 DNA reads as TGTGCCAGCAGTGAGGCATATAATTCACCCCTCCACTTT.

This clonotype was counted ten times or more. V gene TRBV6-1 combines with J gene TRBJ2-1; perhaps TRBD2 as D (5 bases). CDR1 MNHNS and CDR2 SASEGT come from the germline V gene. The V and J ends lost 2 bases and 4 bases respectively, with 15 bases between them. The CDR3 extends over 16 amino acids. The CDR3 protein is CASSEYRGPRYNEQFF. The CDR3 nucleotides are TGTGCCAGCAGTGAATATCGGGGTCCCCGATACAATGAGCAGTTCTTC.

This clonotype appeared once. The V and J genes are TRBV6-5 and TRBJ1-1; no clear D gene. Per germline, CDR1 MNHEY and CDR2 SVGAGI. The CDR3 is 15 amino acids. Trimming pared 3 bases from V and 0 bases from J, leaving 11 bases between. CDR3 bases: TGTGCCAGCAGTTATTTCTCAGATCTGAACACTGAAGCTTTCTTT. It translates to CASSYFSDLNTEAFF.

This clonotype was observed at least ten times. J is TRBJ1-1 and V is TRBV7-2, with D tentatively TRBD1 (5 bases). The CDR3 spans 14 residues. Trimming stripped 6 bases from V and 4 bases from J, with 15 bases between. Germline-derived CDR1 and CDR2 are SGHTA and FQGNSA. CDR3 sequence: CASRTQGLGTEAFF. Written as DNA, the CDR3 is TGTGCCAGCAGAACCCAGGGACTCGGCACTGAAGCTTTCTTT. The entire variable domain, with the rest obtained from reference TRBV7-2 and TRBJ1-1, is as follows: GAGVSQSPSNKVTEKGKDVELRCDPISGHTALYWYRQSLGQGLEFLIYFQGNSAPDKSGLPSDRFSAERTGGSVSTLTIQRTQQEDSAVYLCASRTQGLGTEAFFGQGTRLTVV.

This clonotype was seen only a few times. The CDR3 sequence: CASSRVGNEQFF. DNA for the CDR3: TGCGCCAGCAGCCGTGTGGGTAATGAGCAGTTCTTC. J is TRBJ2-1 and V is TRBV4-1; D uncertain. V lost 4 bases to trimming and J lost 7 bases, with 8 bases between them. There are 12 residues in the CDR3. Germline V CDR1 and CDR2: MGHRA, YSYEKL.

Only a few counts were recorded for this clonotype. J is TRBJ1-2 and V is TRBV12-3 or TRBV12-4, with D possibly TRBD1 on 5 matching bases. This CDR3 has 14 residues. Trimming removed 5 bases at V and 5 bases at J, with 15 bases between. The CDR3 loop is CASSRAGTGYGYTF. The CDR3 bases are TGTGCCAGCAGTCGGGCCGGGACCGGGTATGGCTACACCTTC.

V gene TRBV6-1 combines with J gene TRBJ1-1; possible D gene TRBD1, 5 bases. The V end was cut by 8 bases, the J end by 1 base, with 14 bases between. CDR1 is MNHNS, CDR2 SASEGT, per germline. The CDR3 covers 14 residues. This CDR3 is CASLPGLSNTEAFF. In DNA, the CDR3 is TGTGCCAGCCTCCCGGGACTGTCGAACACTGAAGCTTTCTTT.

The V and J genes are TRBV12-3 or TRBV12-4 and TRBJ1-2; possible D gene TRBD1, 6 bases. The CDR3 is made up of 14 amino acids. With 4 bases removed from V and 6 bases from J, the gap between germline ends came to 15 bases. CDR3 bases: TGTGCCAGCAGTTCCGAACAGGGTCGGCATGGCTACACCTTC. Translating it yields CASSSEQGRHGYTF.

In DNA, the CDR3 is TGTGCCAGCAGCTTCAGGGCCAGCTCCTACAATGAGCAGTTCTTC. Its translation is CASSFRASSYNEQFF. The chain uses TRBV7-9 and TRBJ2-1, with D perhaps matching TRBD1 (5 bases). The CDR3 has 15 amino acids. Trimming shortened V by 3 bases and J by 0 bases, and 9 bases separated the two germline ends. Germline V gene lookup returns CDR1 SEHNR and CDR2 FQNEAQ (reference sequence).

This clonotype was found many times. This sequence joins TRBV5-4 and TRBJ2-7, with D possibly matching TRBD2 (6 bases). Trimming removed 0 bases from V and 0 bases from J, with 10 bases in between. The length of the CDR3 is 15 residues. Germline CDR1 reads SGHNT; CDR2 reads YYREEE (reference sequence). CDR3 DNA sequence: TGTGCCAGCAGCTTGGACGGGGGTTCCTCCTACGAGCAGTACTTC. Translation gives CASSLDGGSSYEQYF.

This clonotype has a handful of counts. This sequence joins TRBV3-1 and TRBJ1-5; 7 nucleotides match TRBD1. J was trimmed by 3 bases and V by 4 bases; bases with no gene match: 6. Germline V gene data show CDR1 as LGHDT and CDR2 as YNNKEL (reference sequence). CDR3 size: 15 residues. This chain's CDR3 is CASSRGTEHNQPQHF. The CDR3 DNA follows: TGTGCCAGCAGCCGCGGGACAGAGCACAATCAGCCCCAGCATTTT.

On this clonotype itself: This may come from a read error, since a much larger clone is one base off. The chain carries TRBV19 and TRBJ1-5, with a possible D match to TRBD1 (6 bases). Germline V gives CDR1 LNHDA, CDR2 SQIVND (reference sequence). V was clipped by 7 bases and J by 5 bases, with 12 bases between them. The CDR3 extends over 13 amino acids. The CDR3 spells CASKDSNYQPQHF. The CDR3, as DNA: TGTGCCAGTAAGGACAGTAACTATCAGCCCCAGCATTTT.

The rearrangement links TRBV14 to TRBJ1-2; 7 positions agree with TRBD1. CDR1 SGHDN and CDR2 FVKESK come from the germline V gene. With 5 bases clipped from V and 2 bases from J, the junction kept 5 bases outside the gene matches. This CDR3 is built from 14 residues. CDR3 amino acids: CASSAQTGNYGYTF. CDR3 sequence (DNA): TGTGCCAGCAGCGCCCAGACAGGGAACTATGGCTACACCTTC.

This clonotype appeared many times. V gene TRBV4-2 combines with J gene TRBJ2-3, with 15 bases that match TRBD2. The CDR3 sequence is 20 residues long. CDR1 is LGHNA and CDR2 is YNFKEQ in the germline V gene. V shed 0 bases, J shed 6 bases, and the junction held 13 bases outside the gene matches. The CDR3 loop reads CASSQEDLPGTSGGSDTQYF. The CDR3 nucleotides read TGTGCCAGCAGCCAAGAAGACCTCCCCGGGACTAGCGGGGGGTCGGATACGCAGTATTTT.

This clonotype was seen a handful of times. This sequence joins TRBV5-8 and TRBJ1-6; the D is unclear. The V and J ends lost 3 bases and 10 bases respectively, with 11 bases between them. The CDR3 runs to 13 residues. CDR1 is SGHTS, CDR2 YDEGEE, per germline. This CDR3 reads CASSSSMGSPLHF. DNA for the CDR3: TGTGCCAGCAGCTCATCCATGGGGTCACCCCTCCACTTT.

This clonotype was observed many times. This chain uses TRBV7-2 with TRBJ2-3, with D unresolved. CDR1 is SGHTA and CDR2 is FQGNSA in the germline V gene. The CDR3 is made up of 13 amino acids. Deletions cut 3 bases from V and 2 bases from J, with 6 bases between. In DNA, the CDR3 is TGTGCCAGCAGCTTTGGCCCCACAGATACGCAGTATTTT. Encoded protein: CASSFGPTDTQYF.

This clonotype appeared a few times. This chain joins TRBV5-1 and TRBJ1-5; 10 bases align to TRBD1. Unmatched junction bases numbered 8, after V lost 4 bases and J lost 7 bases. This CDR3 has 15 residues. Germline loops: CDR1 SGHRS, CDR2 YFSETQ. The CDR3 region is CASSPTGGERQPQHF. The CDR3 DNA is TGCGCCAGCAGCCCGACAGGGGGCGAGAGGCAGCCCCAGCATTTT.

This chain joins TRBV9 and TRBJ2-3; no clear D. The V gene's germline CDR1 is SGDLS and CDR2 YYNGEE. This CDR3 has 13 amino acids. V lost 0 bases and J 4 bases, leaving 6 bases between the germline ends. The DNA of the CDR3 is TGTGCCAGCAGCGTAGCATCTCCAGATACGCAGTATTTT. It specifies CASSVASPDTQYF. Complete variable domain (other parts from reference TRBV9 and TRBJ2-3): DSGVTQTPKHLITATGQRVTLRCSPRSGDLSVYWYQQSLDQGLQFLIQYYNGEERAKGNILERFSAQQFPDLHSELNLSSLELGDSALYFCASSVASPDTQYFGPGTRLTVL.

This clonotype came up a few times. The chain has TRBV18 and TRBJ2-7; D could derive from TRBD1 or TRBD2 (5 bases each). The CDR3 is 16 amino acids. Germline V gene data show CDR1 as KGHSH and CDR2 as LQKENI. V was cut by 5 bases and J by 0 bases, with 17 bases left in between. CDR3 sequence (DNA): TGTGCCAGCTCATCGTACCGGGGCCAGAGCTCCTACGAGCAGTACTTC. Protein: CASSSYRGQSSYEQYF.

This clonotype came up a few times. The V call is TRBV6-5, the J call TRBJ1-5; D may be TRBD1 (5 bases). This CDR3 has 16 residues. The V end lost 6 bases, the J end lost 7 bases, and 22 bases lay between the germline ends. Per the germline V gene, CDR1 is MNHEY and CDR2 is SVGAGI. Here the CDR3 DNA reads TGTGCCAGCAGCCTAGACCCCCCCGGGACTGGGCAGCCCCAGCATTTT. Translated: CASSLDPPGTGQPQHF.

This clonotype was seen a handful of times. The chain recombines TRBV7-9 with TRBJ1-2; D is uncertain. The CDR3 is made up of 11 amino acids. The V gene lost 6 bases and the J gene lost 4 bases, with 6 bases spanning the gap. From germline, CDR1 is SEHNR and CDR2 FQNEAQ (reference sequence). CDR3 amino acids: CASSHSYGYTF. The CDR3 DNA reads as TGTGCCAGCAGTCACAGCTATGGCTACACCTTC.